These 5 T cell receptor beta chains came from one sample sequenced in a study of cytotoxic CD8 clonotypes in ibrutinib-treated CLL (dated by TCRdb to the early 2020s). The time point label of this sample denotes: roughly 2 years on ibrutinib. Library generation was performed with the immunoSEQ multiplex PCR assay. TCRdb obtained this table from immuneACCESS and retained in-frame rearrangements with V and J assigned. These tables miss some clones; where compared with another copy, unresolved V genes account for less than half of the shortfall, and the remainder is unexplained. The table for this sample lists over 100,000 clones; approximately 83% of them were counted only once. Of the sample, approximately 2% is held by the ten largest clones. The sequenced sample was PBMCs, obtained after 24 months of ibrutinib treatment. The source is a human donor with chronic lymphocytic leukemia.

In this sample, this clone turned up once. This chain joins TRBV28 and TRBJ2-3, with 11 bases lining up with TRBD2. V lost 2 bases to trimming and J lost 5 bases; unmatched junction nucleotides: 15. The CDR3 runs 19 residues. Germline CDR1 reads MDHEN; CDR2 reads SYDVKM. The CDR3 DNA is TGTGCCAGCAGTTTACCAATAGCGGGGGGGTTGGTGCAGGGAGATACGCAGTATTTT. Its protein is CASSLPIAGGLVQGDTQYF.

The chain couples TRBV6-5 to TRBJ1-2, with 8 bases lining up with TRBD1. V trimming: 0 bases; J trimming: 5 bases; junction bases outside the gene matches: 8. This CDR3 has 16 residues. Germline CDR1 is MNHEY and CDR2 is SVGAGI. In DNA form, the CDR3 reads TGTGCCAGCAGTTACTCGATCGCAGGGGGCGCGTATGGCTACACCTTC. Translated, it gives CASSYSIAGGAYGYTF.

This clone showed up just a few times. The chain carries TRBV11-2 and TRBJ2-2; D gene unclear. This CDR3 is built from 16 residues. V shed 5 bases and J shed 0 bases, with 13 bases lying between them. Germline V lookup: CDR1 SGHAT, CDR2 FQNNGV. CDR3 coding DNA: TGTGCCAGCAGCACCCGGACGGTTGCGAACACCGGGGAGCTGTTTTTT. Translation gives CASSTRTVANTGELFF.

The chain joins TRBV7-8 to TRBJ2-2; D remains ambiguous. Germline V lookup: CDR1 SGHVS, CDR2 FQNEAQ. Trimming left V 2 bases short and J 1 base short, with 14 bases between. The CDR3 loop spans 17 amino acids. Written as DNA, the CDR3 is TGTGCCAGCAGCTTACCAATAGCACAATTGAACACCGGGGAGCTGTTTTTT. This encodes CASSLPIAQLNTGELFF. Full variable domain (outside the CDR3, taken from reference TRBV7-8 and TRBJ2-2): GAGVSQSPRYKVAKRGQDVALRCDPISGHVSLFWYQQALGQGPEFLTYFQNEAQLDKSGLPSDRFFAERPEGSVSTLKIQRTQQEDSAVYLCASSLPIAQLNTGELFFGEGSRLTVL.

V usage is TRBV6-5 and J usage is TRBJ1-2, with a tentative D call TRBD1 (5 bases). Germline-derived CDR1 and CDR2 are MNHEY and SVGAGI. The V end lost 2 bases, the J end lost 3 bases, and 13 bases lay between the germline ends. The CDR3 runs to 15 residues. The CDR3 reads CASSYRGRRDYGYTF. The CDR3 bases are TGTGCCAGCAGTTACCGGGGGAGAAGGGACTATGGCTACACCTTC.